What follows are 12 T cell receptor beta chains derived from one specimen sequenced in a study of patients and donors after allogeneic stem cell transplantation. TCRdb re-called the RT-PCR reads through MiXCR, storing one row per CDR3 protein. Altogether roughly 140,000 distinct CDR3 sequences are present, over 35% being singletons, with the ten largest covering 50%. Material for sequencing was blood, either unsorted or a sorted T cell fraction (not recorded which). These receptor sequences come from a human donor who was either an allogeneic HSCT recipient or a stem cell or donor lymphocyte infusion donor (not recorded which). It is not recorded whose cells these are; they may come from a transplant donor.

V is TRBV20-1 and J is TRBJ2-3, with TRBD1 matching 9 bases. V was clipped by 3 bases and J by 2 bases; unmatched bases: 9. CDR3 length: 16 residues. Germline CDR1 is DFQATT and CDR2 is SNEGSKA (reference sequence). CDR3 region: CSASGGQGPTTDTQYF. CDR3 sequence (DNA): TGCAGTGCTAGCGGCGGACAGGGGCCGACCACAGATACGCAGTATTTT.

The chain couples TRBV27 to TRBJ1-6, with 9 bases fitting TRBD1. CDR1 and CDR2 from the germline V gene are MNHEY and SMNVEV (reference sequence). With V trimmed by 5 bases and J by 7 bases, 6 bases remained unmatched. The CDR3 has 15 amino acids. This chain's CDR3 is CASSPGQGPNSPLHF. In DNA, the CDR3 is TGTGCCAGCAGTCCGGGACAGGGTCCGAATTCACCCCTCCACTTT.

This CDR3 reads CASSRRSGELFF. The CDR3 nucleotides read TGTGCCAGCAGCCGAAGGTCCGGGGAGCTGTTTTTT. The chain couples TRBV7-3 to TRBJ2-2; D gene unclear. This CDR3 has 12 amino acids. V was clipped by 5 bases and J by 6 bases, with 7 bases between them. CDR1 and CDR2 (germline): SGHTA, FQGTGA.

The CDR3 DNA is TGTGCCAGCAGTTCCCGGGACCGTCGATACAATGAGCAGTTCTTC. As protein: CASSSRDRRYNEQFF. V gene TRBV6-5 combines with J gene TRBJ2-1; D assignment may be TRBD1 or TRBD2 (5 bases each). Germline values: CDR1 MNHEY, CDR2 SVGAGI. V dropped 4 bases and J dropped 4 bases, with 14 bases sitting between them. The CDR3 runs 15 residues.

This clonotype was seen more than once but under ten times. V usage is TRBV29-1 and J usage is TRBJ1-1; D perhaps matches TRBD1 (6 bases). This CDR3 is 13 amino acids long. V lost 8 bases and J 2 bases, leaving 15 bases between the germline ends. Germline CDR1 is SQVTM and CDR2 is ANQGSEA. In DNA, the CDR3 is TGCAGCTCCGGCGGGGGGGCTAACACTGAAGCTTTCTTT. Its translation is CSSGGGANTEAFF. The whole variable domain, remainder taken from reference TRBV29-1 and TRBJ1-1, is SAVISQKPSRDICQRGTSLTIQCQVDSQVTMMFWYRQQPGQSLTLIATANQGSEATYESGFVIDKFPISRPNLTFSTLTVSNMSPEDSSIYLCSSGGGANTEAFFGQGTRLTVV.

The rearrangement uses TRBV10-3 and TRBJ2-4, with D hard to call. The germline gives CDR1 ENHRY, CDR2 SYGVKD. The CDR3 is made up of 14 amino acids. Between the trimmed V and J ends, which lost 2 bases and 0 bases, there was a span of 5 bases. CDR3: CAISEGVAKNIQYF. In nucleotides, the CDR3 is TGTGCCATCAGTGAGGGCGTAGCCAAAAACATTCAGTACTTC.

This chain uses TRBV27 with TRBJ2-3; maybe TRBD2 (5 bases). Germline CDR1 is MNHEY and CDR2 is SMNVEV (reference sequence). V was clipped by 8 bases and J by 0 bases, with 12 bases between them. The CDR3 runs 14 residues. CDR3 sequence: CASVGSPSTDTQYF. DNA of the CDR3: TGTGCCAGCGTTGGGAGCCCTAGCACAGATACGCAGTATTTT.

This chain uses TRBV10-3 with TRBJ1-1; D is uncertain. Trimming removed 7 bases at V and 3 bases at J, with 15 bases between. The CDR3 has 14 amino acids. Germline V CDR1 and CDR2: ENHRY, SYGVKD. The DNA for the CDR3 is TGTGCCATCAAGCCGGTAGGGAGGGACACTGAAGCTTTCTTT. This encodes CAIKPVGRDTEAFF.

This clonotype came up a few times. The chain recombines TRBV2 with TRBJ1-2; TRBD1 agrees at 10 bases. This CDR3 comprises 13 residues. V lost 6 bases, J lost 3 bases, and 1 base stayed unmatched. Germline V gene sequence: CDR1 SNHLY, CDR2 FYNNEI. CDR3 bases: TGTGCCAGCAGGGACAGGGGGTACTATGGCTACACCTTC. Protein product: CASRDRGYYGYTF.

The genes are TRBV6-2 or TRBV6-3 and TRBJ1-5; weak D call: TRBD1 (5 bases). Trimming took 2 bases from V and 6 from J, leaving 20 bases between them. The germline gives CDR1 MNHEY, CDR2 SVGEGT. This CDR3 contains 17 residues. CDR3 DNA sequence: TGTGCCAGCAGTTACAGGGGAGCCGGGGCAGGGAGTCAGCCCCAGCATTTT. It specifies CASSYRGAGAGSQPQHF.

This clonotype was seen a handful of times. The rearrangement links TRBV3-1 to TRBJ1-3; D gene unclear. The ends were cut back, 5 bases at V and 0 bases at J, with 8 bases in the middle. The CDR3 runs 14 residues. Germline V gives CDR1 LGHDT, CDR2 YNNKEL (reference sequence). CDR3 sequence: CASSYGRSGNTIYF. The CDR3 DNA reads as TGTGCCAGCAGCTACGGGCGCTCTGGAAACACCATATATTTT. Looking up the rest from reference TRBV3-1 and TRBJ1-3 gives the full variable domain: DTAVSQTPKYLVTQMGNDKSIKCEQNLGHDTMYWYKQDSKKFLKIMFSYNNKELIINETVPNRFSPKSPDKAHLNLHINSLELGDSAVYFCASSYGRSGNTIYFGEGSWLTVV.

This clonotype was counted a few times. V and J are TRBV12-3 or TRBV12-4 and TRBJ1-1, with D unresolved. Trimming cost V 5 bases and J 0 bases, with 10 bases left between them. CDR3 length: 14 residues. CDR3 bases: TGTGCCAGCAGTCCCCGGCGGATGAACACTGAAGCTTTCTTT. Residues: CASSPRRMNTEAFF.